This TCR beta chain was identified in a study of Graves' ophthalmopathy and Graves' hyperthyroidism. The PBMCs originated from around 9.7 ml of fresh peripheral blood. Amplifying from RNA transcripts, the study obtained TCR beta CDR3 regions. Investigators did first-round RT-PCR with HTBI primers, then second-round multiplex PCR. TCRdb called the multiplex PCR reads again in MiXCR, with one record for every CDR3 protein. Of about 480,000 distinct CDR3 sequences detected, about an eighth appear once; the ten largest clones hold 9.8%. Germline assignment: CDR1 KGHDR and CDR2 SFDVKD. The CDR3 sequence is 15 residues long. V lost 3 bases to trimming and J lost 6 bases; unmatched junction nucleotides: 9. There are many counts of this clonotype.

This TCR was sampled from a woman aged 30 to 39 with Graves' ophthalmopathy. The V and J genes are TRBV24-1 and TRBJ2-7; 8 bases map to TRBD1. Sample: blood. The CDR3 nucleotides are TGTGCCACCAGTGATGCCCGACAGGGGAACTTCGAGCAGTACTTC. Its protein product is CATSDARQGNFEQYF.